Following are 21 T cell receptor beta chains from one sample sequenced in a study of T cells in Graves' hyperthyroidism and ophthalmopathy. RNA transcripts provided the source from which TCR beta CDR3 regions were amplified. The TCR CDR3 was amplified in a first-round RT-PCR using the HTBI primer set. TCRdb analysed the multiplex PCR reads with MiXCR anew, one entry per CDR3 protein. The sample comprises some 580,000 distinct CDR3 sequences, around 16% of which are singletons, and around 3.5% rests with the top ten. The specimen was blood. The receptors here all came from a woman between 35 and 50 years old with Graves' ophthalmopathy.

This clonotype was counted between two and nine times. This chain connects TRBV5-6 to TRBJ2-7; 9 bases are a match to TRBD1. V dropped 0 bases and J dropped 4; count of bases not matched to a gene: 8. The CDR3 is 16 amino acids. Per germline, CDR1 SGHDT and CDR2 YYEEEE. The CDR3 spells CASSLGAGTGIYEQYF. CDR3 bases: TGTGCCAGCAGCTTGGGTGCCGGGACAGGGATATACGAGCAGTACTTC.

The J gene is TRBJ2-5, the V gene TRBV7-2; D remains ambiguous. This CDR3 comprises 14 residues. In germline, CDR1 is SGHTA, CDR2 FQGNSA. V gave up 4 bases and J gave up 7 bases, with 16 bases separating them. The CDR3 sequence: CASSSARPPGTQYF. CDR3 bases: TGTGCCAGCAGCTCCGCTAGGCCTCCGGGGACCCAGTACTTC.

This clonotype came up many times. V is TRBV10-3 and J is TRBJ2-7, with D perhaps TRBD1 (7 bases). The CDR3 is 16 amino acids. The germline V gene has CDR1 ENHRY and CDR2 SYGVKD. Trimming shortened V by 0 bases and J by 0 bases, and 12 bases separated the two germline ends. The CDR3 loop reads CAISESGGTVSYEQYF. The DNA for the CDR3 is TGTGCCATCAGTGAGTCAGGAGGGACAGTCTCCTACGAGCAGTACTTC.

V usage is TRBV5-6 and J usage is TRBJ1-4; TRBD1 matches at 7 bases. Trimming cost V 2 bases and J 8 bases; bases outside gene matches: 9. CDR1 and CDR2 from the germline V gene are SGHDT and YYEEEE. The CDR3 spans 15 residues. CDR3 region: CASSFGGTVGEKLFF. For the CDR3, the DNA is TGTGCCAGCAGCTTTGGGGGGACAGTGGGAGAAAAACTGTTTTTT.

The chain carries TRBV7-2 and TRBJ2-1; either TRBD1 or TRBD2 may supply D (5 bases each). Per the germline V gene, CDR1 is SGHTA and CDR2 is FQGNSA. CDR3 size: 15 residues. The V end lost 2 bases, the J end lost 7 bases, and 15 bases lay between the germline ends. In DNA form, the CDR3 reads TGTGCCAGCAGCTTAACTGGGGACGGGATAAATGAGCAGTTCTTC. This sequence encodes CASSLTGDGINEQFF.

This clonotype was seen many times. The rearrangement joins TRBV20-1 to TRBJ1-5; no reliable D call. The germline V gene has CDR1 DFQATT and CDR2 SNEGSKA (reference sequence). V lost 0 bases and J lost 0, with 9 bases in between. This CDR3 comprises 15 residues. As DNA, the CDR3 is TGCAGTGCTAGAGATCTACACCTTAGCAATCAGCCCCAGCATTTT. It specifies CSARDLHLSNQPQHF.

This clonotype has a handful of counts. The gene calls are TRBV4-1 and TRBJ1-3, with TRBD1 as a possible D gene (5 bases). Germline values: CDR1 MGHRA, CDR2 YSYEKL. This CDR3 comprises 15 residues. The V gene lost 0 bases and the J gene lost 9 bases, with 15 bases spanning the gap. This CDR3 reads CASSQDPAGWGTIYF. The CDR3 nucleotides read TGCGCCAGCAGCCAAGATCCGGCAGGGTGGGGCACCATATATTTT.

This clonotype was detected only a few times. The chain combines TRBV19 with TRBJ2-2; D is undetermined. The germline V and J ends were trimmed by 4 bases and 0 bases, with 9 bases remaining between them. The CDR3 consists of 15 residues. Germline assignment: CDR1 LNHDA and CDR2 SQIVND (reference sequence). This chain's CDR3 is CASSKRQANTGELFF. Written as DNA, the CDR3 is TGTGCCAGTAGTAAGCGTCAGGCGAACACCGGGGAGCTGTTTTTT.

CDR3: CASSRVLGQGVETQYF. In DNA form, the CDR3 reads TGTGCCAGCAGCCGAGTTTTGGGACAGGGGGTAGAGACCCAGTACTTC. This chain links TRBV3-1 with TRBJ2-5; TRBD1 aligns across 11 bases. The length of the CDR3 is 16 residues. The germline CDR1 and CDR2 sequences are LGHDT and YNNKEL (reference sequence). Unmatched junction bases numbered 8, after V lost 4 bases and J lost 4 bases.

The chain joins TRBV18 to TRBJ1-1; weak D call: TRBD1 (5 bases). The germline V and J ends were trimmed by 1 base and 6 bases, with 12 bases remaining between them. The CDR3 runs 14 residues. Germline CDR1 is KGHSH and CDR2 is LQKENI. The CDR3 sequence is CASSPRQGEAEAFF. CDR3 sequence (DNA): TGTGCCAGCTCACCACGTCAGGGAGAAGCTGAAGCTTTCTTT.

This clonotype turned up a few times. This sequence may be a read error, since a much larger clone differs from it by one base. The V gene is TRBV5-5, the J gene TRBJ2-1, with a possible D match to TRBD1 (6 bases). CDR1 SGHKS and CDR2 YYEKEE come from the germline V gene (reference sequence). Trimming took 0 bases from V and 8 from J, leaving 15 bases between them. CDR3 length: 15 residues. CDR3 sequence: CASSLAQGRYDEQFF. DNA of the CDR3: TGTGCCAGCAGCTTGGCCCAGGGGCGGTACGATGAGCAGTTCTTC.

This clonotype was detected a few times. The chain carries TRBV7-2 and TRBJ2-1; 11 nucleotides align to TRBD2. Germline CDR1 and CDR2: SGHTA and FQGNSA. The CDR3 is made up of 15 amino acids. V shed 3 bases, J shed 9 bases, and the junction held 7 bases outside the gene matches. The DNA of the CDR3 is TGTGCCAGCAGCTTCTCCGGGACTAGCGGCCTTGAGCAGTTCTTC. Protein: CASSFSGTSGLEQFF.

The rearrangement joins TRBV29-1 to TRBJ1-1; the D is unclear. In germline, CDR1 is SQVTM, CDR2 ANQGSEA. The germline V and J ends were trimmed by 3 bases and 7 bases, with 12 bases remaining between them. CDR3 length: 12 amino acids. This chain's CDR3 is CSVDLWGSEAFF. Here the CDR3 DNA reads TGCAGCGTTGACTTATGGGGTAGTGAAGCTTTCTTT. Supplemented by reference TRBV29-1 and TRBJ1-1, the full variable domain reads SAVISQKPSRDICQRGTSLTIQCQVDSQVTMMFWYRQQPGQSLTLIATANQGSEATYESGFVIDKFPISRPNLTFSTLTVSNMSPEDSSIYLCSVDLWGSEAFFGQGTRLTVV.

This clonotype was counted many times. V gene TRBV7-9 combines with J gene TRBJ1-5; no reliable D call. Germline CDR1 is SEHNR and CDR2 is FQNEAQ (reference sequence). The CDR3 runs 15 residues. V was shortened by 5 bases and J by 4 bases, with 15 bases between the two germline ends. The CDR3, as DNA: TGTGCCAGCAGCCAAGGACCGGGGTTTAATCAGCCCCAGCATTTT. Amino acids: CASSQGPGFNQPQHF.

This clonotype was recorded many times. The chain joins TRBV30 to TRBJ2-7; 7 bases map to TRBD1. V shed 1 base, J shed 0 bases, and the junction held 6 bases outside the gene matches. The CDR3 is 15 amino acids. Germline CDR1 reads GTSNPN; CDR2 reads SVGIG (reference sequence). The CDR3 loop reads CAWSGIRDSSYEQYF. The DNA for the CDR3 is TGTGCCTGGAGTGGAATCCGGGACAGCTCCTACGAGCAGTACTTC.

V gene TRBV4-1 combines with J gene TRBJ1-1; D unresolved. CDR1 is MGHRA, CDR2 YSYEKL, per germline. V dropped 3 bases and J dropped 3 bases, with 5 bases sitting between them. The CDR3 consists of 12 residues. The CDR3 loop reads CASSHVHTEAFF. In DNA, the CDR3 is TGCGCCAGCAGCCACGTACACACTGAAGCTTTCTTT.

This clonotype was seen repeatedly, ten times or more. CDR3 nucleotides: TGTGCCAGCAGGCAGGGGGCCGGTGAAGCTTTCTTT. Translated, it gives CASRQGAGEAFF. The chain carries TRBV6-2 or TRBV6-3 and TRBJ1-1, with 8 positions matching TRBD1. The germline gives CDR1 MNHEY, CDR2 SVGEGT. J lost 7 bases, V lost 6 bases, and 4 bases had no gene match. The CDR3 consists of 12 residues.

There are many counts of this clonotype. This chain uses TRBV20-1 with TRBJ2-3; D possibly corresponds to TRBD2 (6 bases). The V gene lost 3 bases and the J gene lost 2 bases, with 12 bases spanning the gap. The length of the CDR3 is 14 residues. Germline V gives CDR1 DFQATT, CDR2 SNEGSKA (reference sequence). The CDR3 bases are TGCAGTGCTAGGTCGGGGGTCATCACAGATACGCAGTATTTT. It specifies CSARSGVITDTQYF.

The CDR3 loop is CASSTGTSGRLLPEQYF. The CDR3 DNA is TGTGCCAGCAGTACAGGGACTAGCGGGAGGTTATTACCCGAGCAGTACTTC. The genes are TRBV6-1 and TRBJ2-7, with 15 bases that match TRBD2. CDR3 length equals 17 residues. Germline loops: CDR1 MNHNS, CDR2 SASEGT. J lost 6 bases, V lost 5 bases, and 11 bases had no gene match.

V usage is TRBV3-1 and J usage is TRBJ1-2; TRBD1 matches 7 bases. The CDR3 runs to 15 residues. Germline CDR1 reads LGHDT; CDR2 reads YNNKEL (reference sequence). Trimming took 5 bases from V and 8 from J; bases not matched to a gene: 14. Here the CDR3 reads CASSSRQGPWEGYTF. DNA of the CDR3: TGTGCCAGCAGCTCCCGACAGGGCCCCTGGGAGGGCTACACCTTC. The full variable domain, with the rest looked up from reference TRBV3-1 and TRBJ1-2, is DTAVSQTPKYLVTQMGNDKSIKCEQNLGHDTMYWYKQDSKKFLKIMFSYNNKELIINETVPNRFSPKSPDKAHLNLHINSLELGDSAVYFCASSSRQGPWEGYTFGSGTRLTVV.

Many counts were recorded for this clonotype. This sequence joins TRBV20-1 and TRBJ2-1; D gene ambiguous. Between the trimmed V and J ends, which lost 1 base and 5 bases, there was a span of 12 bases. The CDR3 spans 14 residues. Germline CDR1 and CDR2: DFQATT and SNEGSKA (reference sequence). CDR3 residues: CSARVVGVHNEQFF. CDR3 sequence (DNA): TGCAGTGCTAGAGTGGTAGGTGTACACAATGAGCAGTTCTTC.